Below, one T cell receptor (beta chain) is given with its context. TCRdb keeps only in-frame clones here, not all; method: immunoSEQ multiplex PCR. The sample holds about 400,000 clones, 70% to 90% seen once. This CDR3 has 11 amino acids. CDR1 is DFQATT, CDR2 SNEGSKA, per germline (reference sequence). Trimming removed 3 bases at V and 8 bases at J, with 7 bases between. Clinical histories supplied by participants themselves formed the basis of cohort assignment. These data originate in a study of blood T cell repertoires in COVID-19. At the level of the study: Donors in the United States, Italy and Spain gave samples during acute or convalescent COVID-19. PBMCs, B-cell-depleted T cells, or T cells were the source of the cDNA or gDNA that made up the material.

The source material was PBMCs or T cells enriched from blood (not recorded which). The clonotype originates from a middle-aged woman with acute COVID-19. The chain uses TRBV20-1 and TRBJ1-4; D is unresolved. CDR3 region: CSAREKEKLFF. DNA of the CDR3: TGCAGTGCTAGGGAGAAGGAAAAACTGTTTTTT.